This T cell receptor beta chain was captured by sequencing in a study of control samples from healthy donors and cancer patients. Germline CDR1 reads SGDLS; CDR2 reads YYNGEE. The V end lost 4 bases, the J end lost 10 bases, and 21 bases lay between the germline ends. CDR3 length: 15 amino acids. The count of this clone is one. Here immunoSEQ multiplex PCR was the method, and the copy in TCRdb shows in-frame clones only, minus some. This table holds about 69,000 clones, about 80% found once. The chain has TRBV9 and TRBJ2-1; D is possibly TRBD2 (6 bases). The sequenced sample consisted of PBMCs. The clonotype originates from a woman aged 45 to 65 with lung cancer. CDR3: CASSPPGLWNEEQFF. The CDR3 nucleotides are TGTGCCAGCAGCCCTCCGGGACTGTGGAATGAGGAGCAGTTCTTC.